A selection of T cell receptor beta chains follows, all from one sample in a study of cytomegalovirus exposure and HLA in healthy donors. Measured with immunoSEQ multiplex PCR; TCRdb has only the in-frame clones, and not every one. This sample's clone table lists about 58,000 clones. Material for sequencing was PBMCs. The receptors shown here come from a woman in her late teens or twenties in good health and CMV-seronegative. The CDR3 runs from the conserved cysteine through the conserved F or W. D genes are given only for firm matches.

v_call	d_call	j_call	cdr3_nt	cdr3_aa
TRBV5-1	TRBD2	TRBJ2-1	TGCGCCAGCAGCTTGGCCGAGACTAGCGGGGGGTCCTACAATGAGCAGTTCTTC	CASSLAETSGGSYNEQFF
TRBV28	.	TRBJ1-4	TGTGCCAGCAGTATTGACAGGAGTGCAACTAATGAAAAACTGTTTTTT	CASSIDRSATNEKLFF
TRBV30	.	TRBJ1-1	TGTGCCTGGAGTCCAATGGGGGAGGTCTTTGCAGCTTTCTTT	CAWSPMGEVFAAFF
TRBV9	.	TRBJ1-2	TGTGCCAGCAGCCGACAGGACCTCTATGGCTACACCTTC	CASSRQDLYGYTF
TRBV29-1	TRBD1	TRBJ1-4	TGCAGCGGAATACAGGGGGCGAAACTGTTTTTT	CSGIQGAKLFF
TRBV9	.	TRBJ2-4	TGTGCCAGCAGCGCTACAGGGTCGGGCAAAAACATTCAGTACTTC	CASSATGSGKNIQYF
TRBV5-1	.	TRBJ1-1	TGCGCCAGCACCCTCTCCGGGGGTGACACTGAAGCTTTCTTT	CASTLSGGDTEAFF
TRBV4-1	.	TRBJ1-1	TGCGCCAGCACTGAAGGCCGAGGGTACACTGAAGCTTTCTTT	CASTEGRGYTEAFF
TRBV27	TRBD1	TRBJ1-6	TGTGCCAGCAGTTTGACAGGGATCGATTCACCCCTCCACTTT	CASSLTGIDSPLHF
TRBV11-2	TRBD2	TRBJ2-7	TGTGCCAGCATCCCCCTAGCGGGGTCCTACGAGCAGTACTTC	CASIPLAGSYEQYF
TRBV2	.	TRBJ1-6	TGTGCCAGCGGTGGGGCAGGGGATTCACCCCTCCACTTT	CASGGAGDSPLHF
TRBV14	.	TRBJ2-1	TGTGCCAGCAGCCCCCCCTTTGACAATGAGCAGTTCTTC	CASSPPFDNEQFF
TRBV5-1	.	TRBJ1-1	TGCGCCAGCAGCTTGGCCGACAGGAACACTGAAGCTTTCTTT	CASSLADRNTEAFF
TRBV5-1	TRBD1	TRBJ1-1	TGCGCCAGCAGCTCACAGGGGGAAGAGGTCGTTTTCTTT	CASSSQGEEVVFF
TRBV6-6	TRBD1	TRBJ2-2	TGTGCCAGCAGCACGACAGGGGTCGGGGAGCTGTTTTTT	CASSTTGVGELFF
TRBV5-1	.	TRBJ2-5	TGCGCCAGCAGCCCCCCGGGGGTGGGTGGAGAGACCCAGTACTTC	CASSPPGVGGETQYF
TRBV2	TRBD2	TRBJ2-7	TGTGCCAGCATAAAGGAGCGGGGCTACGAGCAGTACTTC	CASIKERGYEQYF
TRBV5-6	TRBD1	TRBJ1-1	TGTGCCAGCAGCTTGGTCGGGACAGGGGCTGAAGCTTTCTTT	CASSLVGTGAEAFF
TRBV4-1	TRBD2	TRBJ2-3	TGCGCCAGCAGCCACTGGGACTACCGCACAGATACGCAGTATTTT	CASSHWDYRTDTQYF
TRBV27	.	TRBJ1-5	TGTGCCAGCAGTTTGAGGAGATCCAATCAGCCCCAGCATTTT	CASSLRRSNQPQHF
TRBV6-5	.	TRBJ2-7	TGTGCCAGCAGTACTTGGACAGAAGCCTACGAGCAGTACTTC	CASSTWTEAYEQYF
TRBV19	TRBD1	TRBJ1-2	TGTGCCGGTTCGGGACAGGGGGTCGGCTACACCTTC	CAGSGQGVGYTF
TRBV6-6	.	TRBJ2-2	TGTGCCAGCGCACTTCCAGGGATTCCGAACACCGGGGAGCTGTTTTTT	CASALPGIPNTGELFF